This TCR beta chain was identified in a study of cytomegalovirus exposure and HLA in healthy donors. The CDR3 is made up of 13 amino acids. The germline V gene encodes CDR1 SGHRS and CDR2 YFSETQ. The PCR had 60 Vbeta and 13 Jbeta primers. Clones were read by immunoSEQ multiplex PCR, and TCRdb kept only the in-frame ones, dropping some. The sample shows over 150,000 clones, 82% of them seen only once. Points on this clone: One junction end does not reproduce the germline sequence, and a read error may be involved.

This TCR was recovered from a man in his fifties in good health and CMV-seropositive. The chain recombines TRBV5-1 with TRBJ2-7, with a weak D call TRBD1 (6 bases). Material for sequencing was PBMCs. CDR3 region: CAGSLAGDGEQYF. Written as DNA, the CDR3 is TGCGCCGGCAGCTTGGCAGGGGACGGCGAGCAGTACTTC.